The table lists the clone carrying this T cell receptor (beta chain) with a count of one. Other nucleotide sequences from this sample produce the same CDR3. These data are taken from a study of blood T cell repertoires in COVID-19. Germline loops: CDR1 ENHRY, CDR2 SYGVKD. V was clipped by 0 bases and J by 4 bases, with 6 bases between them. The CDR3 sequence is 13 residues long. Sequencing was performed with immunoSEQ multiplex PCR; in TCRdb, only in-frame clones are kept and a portion is missing. The sample yields some 250,000 clones, roughly four fifths seen once. This sequence joins TRBV10-3 and TRBJ1-1; D might be TRBD1 (5 bases). The receptor's source is a woman older than 75 with acute or convalescent COVID-19. What was sequenced was peripheral blood. Here the CDR3 reads CAISESQGTEAFF. The CDR3 DNA sequence: TGTGCCATCAGTGAGTCTCAGGGCACTGAAGCTTTCTTT.